The clone carrying this TCR beta chain was seen a few times. Its antigen remains unidentified. Sequencing libraries for TCR beta were prepared with iRepertoire HTBI primers and Arm-PCR of CDR3 regions. TCRdb re-called the multiplex PCR reads with MiXCR, one entry per CDR3 protein. The data show 350,000 to 500,000 distinct CDR3 sequences, over 20% seen once. The data belong to a study of regulatory T cells in long-lasting Graves disease. Study-wide points: Accuracy was perhaps lowered by the small sample size. Public clonotype sharing was higher in persistent than newly diagnosed patients. TCR diversity was lower in persistent than newly diagnosed Graves' disease.

V dropped 4 bases and J dropped 0; count of bases not matched to a gene: 5. Looked up from germline, CDR1 is SGHDT and CDR2 is YYEEEE. The CDR3 has 17 amino acids. The time point: persistent/refractory GD, antithyroid drugs over 5 years with positive TRAb. Preparation of the TCR library used RNA extracted from PBMCs. Roughly 10 milliliters of peripheral blood were drawn into EDTA tubes. The sequence came from a female donor with Graves disease. This chain joins TRBV5-6 and TRBJ2-2; 11 nucleotides match TRBD2. Sequenced here: peripheral blood mononuclear cells (PBMCs), sampled when the disease was refractory, from a patient treated with antithyroid drugs. The CDR3 nucleotides read TGTGCCAGCAGCCCAACGACTAGCGGGACGAACACCGGGGAGCTGTTTTTT. Translated, it gives CASSPTTSGTNTGELFF.